This T cell receptor beta chain was identified in a study of shared clonotypes between healthy human individuals. The study's findings and limits: Sequencing depth was predicted to influence how clonotypes are shared among donors.

A note on this clone: The target antigen is unknown.

Sequencing used immunoSEQ multiplex PCR; TCRdb keeps in-frame clones, though not all of them. The repertoire holds some 530,000 clones, more than 75% seen once, with around 13% in the top ten. After removal of 4 bases from V and 6 bases from J, the junction contained 8 bases not matched to a gene. The CDR3 is made up of 15 amino acids. Germline assignment: CDR1 MNHEY and CDR2 SMNVEV (reference sequence). The clonotype comes from a woman between 40 and 50 years old in good health. Some clones in this sample may be carry-over from other donors' samples. The sample comprised PBMCs. The rearrangement links TRBV27 to TRBJ2-3, with TRBD2 matching over 9 bases. The CDR3 nucleotides are TGTGCCAGCAGTTATGGGACTAGCATTCGGGATACGCAGTATTTT. It specifies CASSYGTSIRDTQYF.